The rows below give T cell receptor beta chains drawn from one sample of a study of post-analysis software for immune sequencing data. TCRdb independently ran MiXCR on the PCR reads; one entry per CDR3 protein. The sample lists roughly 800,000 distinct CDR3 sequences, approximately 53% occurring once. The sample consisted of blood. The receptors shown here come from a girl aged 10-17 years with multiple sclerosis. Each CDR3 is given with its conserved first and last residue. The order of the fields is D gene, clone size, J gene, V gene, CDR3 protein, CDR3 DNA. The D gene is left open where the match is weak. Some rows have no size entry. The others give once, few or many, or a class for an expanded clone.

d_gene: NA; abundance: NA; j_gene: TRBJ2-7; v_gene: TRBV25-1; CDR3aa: CASSEVGVREQYF; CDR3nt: TGTGCCAGCAGTGAAGTGGGGGTACGCGAGCAGTACTTC
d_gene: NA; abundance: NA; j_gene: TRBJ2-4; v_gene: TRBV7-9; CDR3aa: CASSSHARVTTKNIQYF; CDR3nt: TGTGCCAGCAGCTCTCATGCGAGGGTAACAACCAAAAACATTCAGTACTTC
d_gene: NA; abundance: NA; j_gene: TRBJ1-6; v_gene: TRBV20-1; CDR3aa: CSAIGQVNNSPPHF; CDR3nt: TGCAGTGCTATAGGCCAGGTGAATAATTCACCCCCCCACTTT
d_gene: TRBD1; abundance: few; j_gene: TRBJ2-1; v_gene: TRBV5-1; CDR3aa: CASSLQDRASNEQFF; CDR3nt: TGCGCCAGCAGCTTGCAGGACAGGGCGTCCAATGAGCAGTTCTTC
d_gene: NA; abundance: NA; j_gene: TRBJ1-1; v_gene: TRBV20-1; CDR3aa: CSASRQAREAFF; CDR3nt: TGCAGTGCTAGCAGACAGGCTCGTGAAGCTTTCTTT
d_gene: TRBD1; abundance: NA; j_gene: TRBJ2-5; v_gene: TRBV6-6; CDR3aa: CASSLAGQGAMKTQYF; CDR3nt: TGTGCCAGCAGTTTAGCCGGACAGGGGGCGATGAAGACCCAGTACTTC
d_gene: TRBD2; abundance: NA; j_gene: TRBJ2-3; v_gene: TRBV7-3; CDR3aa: CASSQTSGDTDTQYF; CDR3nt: TGTGCCAGCAGCCAGACTAGCGGAGACACAGATACGCAGTATTTT
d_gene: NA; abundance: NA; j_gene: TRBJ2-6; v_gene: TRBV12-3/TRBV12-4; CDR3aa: CASIQSGGPPSRPGANVLTF; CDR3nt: TGTGCCAGCATCCAAAGTGGGGGGCCCCCCTCTAGACCTGGGGCCAACGTCCTGACTTTC
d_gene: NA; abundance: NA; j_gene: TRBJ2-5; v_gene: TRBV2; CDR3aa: CASTPRGGFTYEQYF; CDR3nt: TGTGCCAGCACTCCTAGAGGGGGATTCACCTATGAGCAGTACTTC
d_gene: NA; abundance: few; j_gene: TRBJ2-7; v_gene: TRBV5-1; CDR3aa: CASSWWQPDQRAGPEQYF; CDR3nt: TGCGCCAGCAGCTGGTGGCAGCCAGACCAACGCGCGGGCCCCGAGCAGTACTTC
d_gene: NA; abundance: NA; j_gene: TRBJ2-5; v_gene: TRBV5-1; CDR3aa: CASRPDGPMAETQYF; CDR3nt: TGCGCCAGCAGACCGGATGGACCAATGGCCGAGACCCAGTACTTC
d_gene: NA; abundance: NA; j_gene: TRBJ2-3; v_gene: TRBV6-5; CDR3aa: CASSYRDPVWDTQYF; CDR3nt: TGTGCCAGCAGTTACCGGGACCCCGTTTGGGATACGCAGTATTTT
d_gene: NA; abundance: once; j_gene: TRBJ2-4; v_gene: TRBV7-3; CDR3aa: CASSLRPGLLGDIQYF; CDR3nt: TGTGCCAGCAGCCTACGTCCCGGACTTCTGGGGGACATTCAGTACTTC
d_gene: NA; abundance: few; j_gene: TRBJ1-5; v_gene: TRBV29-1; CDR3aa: CSAATGGGSQPQHF; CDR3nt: TGCAGCGCCGCGACAGGCGGGGGGAGTCAGCCCCAGCATTTT
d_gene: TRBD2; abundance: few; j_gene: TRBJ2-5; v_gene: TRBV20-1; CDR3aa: CSAPAGTETQYF; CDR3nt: TGCAGTGCACCAGCGGGGACGGAGACCCAGTACTTC
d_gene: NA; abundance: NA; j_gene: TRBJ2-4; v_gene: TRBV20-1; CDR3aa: CSARTGSGSAKNIQYF; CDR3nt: TGCAGTGCTAGAACTGGATCGGGGTCGGCCAAAAACATTCAGTACTTC
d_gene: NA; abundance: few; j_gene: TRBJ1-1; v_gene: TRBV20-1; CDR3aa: CSANSDGGARVNTEAFF; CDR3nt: TGCAGTGCGAACTCAGATGGGGGAGCGCGTGTGAACACTGAAGCTTTCTTT
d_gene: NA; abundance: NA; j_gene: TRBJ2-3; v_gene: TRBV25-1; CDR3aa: CASSEWAGFFTPSTDTQYF; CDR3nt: TGTGCCAGCAGTGAATGGGCGGGATTCTTCACCCCTAGCACAGATACGCAGTATTTT
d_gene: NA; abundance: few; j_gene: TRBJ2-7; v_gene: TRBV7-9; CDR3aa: CASSSPQAYEQYF; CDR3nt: TGTGCCAGCAGCTCCCCGCAGGCCTACGAGCAGTACTTC
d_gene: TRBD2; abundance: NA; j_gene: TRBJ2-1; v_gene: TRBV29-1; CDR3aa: CSVDGRAPYNEQFF; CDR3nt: TGCAGCGTTGACGGGAGGGCCCCTTACAATGAGCAGTTCTTC
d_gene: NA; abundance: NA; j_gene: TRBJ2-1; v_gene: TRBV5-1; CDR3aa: CASTRVGWNEQFF; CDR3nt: TGCGCCAGCACCCGAGTCGGCTGGAATGAGCAGTTCTTC
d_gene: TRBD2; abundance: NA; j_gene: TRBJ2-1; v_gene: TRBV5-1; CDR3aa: CASSFAAGGSSNEQFF; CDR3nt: TGCGCCAGCAGCTTTGCAGCGGGAGGTTCCTCCAATGAGCAGTTCTTC
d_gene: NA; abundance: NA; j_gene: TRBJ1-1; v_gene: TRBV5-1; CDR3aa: CASRGGDTEAFF; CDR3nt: TGCGCCAGCAGAGGCGGGGACACTGAAGCTTTCTTT